Described below is a single T cell receptor (beta chain) sequence and its context. V was shortened by 3 bases and J by 3 bases, with 12 bases between the two germline ends. Per germline, CDR1 KGHDR and CDR2 SFDVKD. CDR3 size: 15 residues. The sample belongs to a study of blood T cell repertoires in COVID-19. Sequencing was performed with immunoSEQ multiplex PCR; in TCRdb, only in-frame clones are kept and a portion is missing. This repertoire shows around 150,000 clones, 82% found once; its top ten account for 22%. The sequence was collected from a woman older than 75 with acute or convalescent COVID-19. The chain couples TRBV24-1 to TRBJ2-3; D possibly corresponds to TRBD2 (5 bases). The sequenced sample consisted of peripheral blood. The DNA of the CDR3 is TGTGCCACCAGTGATACGAGGGAACTTACAGATACGCAGTATTTT. Protein: CATSDTRELTDTQYF.